The following is a T cell receptor (beta chain) sequence with its context. Its matching antigen is unknown. A far larger clone is off by one base, so a read error is likely. The same CDR3 also results from other DNA sequences found in this sample. PCR involved 60 Vbeta and 13 Jbeta primers. Sequenced by immunoSEQ multiplex PCR; TCRdb stores in-frame clones only, minus some. The profile shows about 200,000 clones, around 83% of them singletons. The data belong to a study of cytomegalovirus exposure and HLA in healthy donors. As for the study in general: Earlier, some 200 million T cells were analyzed, and approximately 110 million unique TCR beta sequences were found among them. General study findings and limits: A highly shared variant cluster was judged a likely technical artifact. A classifier reportedly called cytomegalovirus status with high sensitivity and specificity.

There are 15 residues in the CDR3. Germline values: CDR1 MNHEY, CDR2 SMNVEV (reference sequence). V gene TRBV27 combines with J gene TRBJ1-1; unclear D gene. The specimen sequenced was PBMCs. This clonotype was obtained from a woman aged 40-49 years in good health and CMV-seronegative. Here the CDR3 reads CASSLVSHRNTEAFF. The CDR3, as DNA: TGCGCCAGCAGTCTGGTAAGTCACAGGAACACTGAAGCTTTCTTT.